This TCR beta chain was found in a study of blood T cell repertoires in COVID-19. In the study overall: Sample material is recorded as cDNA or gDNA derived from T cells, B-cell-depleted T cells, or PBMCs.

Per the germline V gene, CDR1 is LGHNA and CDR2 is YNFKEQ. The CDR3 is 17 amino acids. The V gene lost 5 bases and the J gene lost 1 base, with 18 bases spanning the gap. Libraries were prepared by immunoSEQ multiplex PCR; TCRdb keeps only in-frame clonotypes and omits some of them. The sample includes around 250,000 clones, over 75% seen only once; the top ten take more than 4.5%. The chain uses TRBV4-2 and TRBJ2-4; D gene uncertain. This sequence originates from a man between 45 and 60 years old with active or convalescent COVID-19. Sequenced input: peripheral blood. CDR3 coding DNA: TGTGCCAGCAGCGATGACACGAGTTTCTCCGCCAAAAACATTCAGTACTTC. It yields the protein CASSDDTSFSAKNIQYF.